What follows are 15 T cell receptor beta chains derived from one specimen sequenced in a study of vaccination and CD4 T cells after COVID-19 (dated by TCRdb to between 2022 and 2023). This specimen's treatment or condition label, interpreted: roughly nine-day PBMC culture with coronavirus spike peptide pools or control peptides (ViraFEST assay). No cognate antigen is known for these TCRs. Libraries were constructed by PCR. The data were produced on an Illumina iSeq 100. DNA from cultured CD4+ T cells underwent TCR sequencing with the Oncomine TCR Beta short-read assay at the Johns Hopkins FTIC core. The public reads were quality trimmed at Q25 with fastp and then assembled into clones with MiXCR by TCRdb, keeping productive beta chains. Here each entry gathers all rows of one CDR3 protein and keeps the most common genes and DNA. The sample table contains almost 20,000 distinct CDR3 sequences; only one count was recorded for around 45% of them. The ten biggest clones cover 4% of the sample.

The starting material was CD4+ T cells from blood, cultured in vitro, obtained before SARS-CoV-2 vaccination. The receptors come from a human donor who had recovered from COVID-19.

The rearrangement joins TRBV7-9 to TRBJ2-5; 11 bases fit TRBD2. J lost 1 base, V lost 5 bases, and 3 bases had no gene match. Germline V gives CDR1 SEHNR, CDR2 FQNEAQ (reference sequence). The CDR3 length is 15 residues. The CDR3 sequence is CASSLTSGVQETQYF. The CDR3 nucleotides read TGTGCCAGCAGCCTGACTAGCGGGGTCCAAGAGACCCAGTACTTC.

This clonotype was seen a handful of times. The rearrangement joins TRBV20-1 to TRBJ2-3; 11 nucleotides align to TRBD1. The CDR3 spans 13 residues. Unmatched junction bases numbered 1, after V lost 4 bases and J lost 4 bases. The germline gives CDR1 DFQATT, CDR2 SNEGSKA (reference sequence). CDR3 nucleotide sequence: TGCAGTGCTAAGGACAGGGGGCCAGATACGCAGTATTTT. Encoded protein: CSAKDRGPDTQYF.

J is TRBJ2-7 and V is TRBV6-1; D remains ambiguous. The CDR3 is made up of 14 amino acids. The germline V and J ends were trimmed by 3 bases and 0 bases, with 9 bases remaining between them. Germline CDR1 MNHNS, CDR2 SASEGT. Here the CDR3 reads CASSDIALSYEQYF. CDR3 sequence (DNA): TGTGCCAGCAGTGACATTGCCCTCTCCTACGAGCAGTACTTC.

The chain uses TRBV10-1 and TRBJ2-3; 9 positions match TRBD2. CDR3 length equals 18 residues. V lost 0 bases, J lost 0 bases, and 7 bases stayed unmatched. Germline assignment: CDR1 WNHNN and CDR2 SYGVQD (reference sequence). In DNA, the CDR3 is TGCGCCAGCAGTGAGTCGATGTCGGCGGGAGGGAGCACAGATACGCAGTATTTT. This translates into CASSESMSAGGSTDTQYF.

This clonotype was detected only once. The J gene is TRBJ1-1, the V gene TRBV6-2 or TRBV6-3; weak D call: TRBD1 (6 bases). Germline-derived CDR1 and CDR2 are MNHEY and SVGEGT. V was cut by 5 bases and J by 6 bases, with 16 bases left in between. The CDR3 length is 14 residues. The CDR3 nucleotides are TGTGCCAGCAGTGTTCACATGGGACAAGCTGAAGCTTTCTTT. As protein: CASSVHMGQAEAFF.

There are a few counts of this clonotype. The V call is TRBV7-9, the J call TRBJ1-1; tentative D call: TRBD1 (5 bases). Germline lookup yields CDR1 SEHNR and CDR2 FQNEAQ (reference sequence). This CDR3 has 13 residues. The ends were cut back, 3 bases at V and 7 bases at J, with 12 bases in the middle. The CDR3 spells CASSFGGRGEAFF. The CDR3 coding sequence is TGTGCCAGCAGCTTCGGGGGGAGGGGTGAAGCTTTCTTT.

The V gene is TRBV7-8, the J gene TRBJ1-6; D remains ambiguous. Germline V gene lookup returns CDR1 SGHVS and CDR2 FQNEAQ. V was shortened by 5 bases and J by 6 bases, with 8 bases between the two germline ends. CDR3 length: 13 amino acids. This CDR3 reads CASSPELNSPLHF. The DNA for the CDR3 is TGTGCCAGCAGCCCGGAGCTTAATTCACCCCTCCACTTT.

This clonotype was seen a handful of times. V and J are TRBV6-1 and TRBJ1-2; a possible D gene is TRBD1 (5 bases). The CDR3 is 13 amino acids. The germline V gene has CDR1 MNHNS and CDR2 SASEGT. Trimming removed 5 bases from V and 8 bases from J, with 15 bases in between. CDR3 sequence: CASSSREGSGYTF. CDR3 bases: TGTGCCAGCAGTAGCAGGGAAGGAAGCGGCTACACCTTC.

V is TRBV12-3 or TRBV12-4 and J is TRBJ1-1; 7 bases align to TRBD1. J gave up 2 bases and V 5 bases, and 2 bases lay outside the gene matches. The CDR3 length is 13 residues. CDR3 sequence: CASSDRVNTEAFF. Here the CDR3 DNA reads TGTGCCAGCAGTGACAGGGTTAACACTGAAGCTTTCTTT.

In this sample, this clonotype turned up a few times. The J gene is TRBJ2-7, the V gene TRBV20-1; 10 nucleotides match TRBD2. V lost 3 bases and J lost 6; bases outside the gene matches: 5. The CDR3 runs 13 residues. Germline V CDR1 and CDR2: DFQATT, SNEGSKA (reference sequence). This chain's CDR3 is CSASLVAGGEQYF. DNA of the CDR3: TGCAGTGCTAGCTTGGTAGCGGGGGGCGAGCAGTACTTC.

The chain recombines TRBV7-2 with TRBJ2-7; D uncertain. From germline, CDR1 is SGHTA and CDR2 FQGNSA. This CDR3 has 14 residues. The germline V and J ends were trimmed by 6 bases and 0 bases, with 12 bases remaining between them. CDR3 loop: CASRMQTNSYEQYF. The CDR3 DNA is TGTGCCAGCAGGATGCAGACAAACTCCTACGAGCAGTACTTC.

V is TRBV11-2 and J is TRBJ1-1, with D uncertain. Trimming cost V 0 bases and J 7 bases, with 6 bases left between them. CDR1 and CDR2 from the germline V gene are SGHAT and FQNNGV. This CDR3 is built from 12 residues. The CDR3 loop is CASSLDRGEAFF. The CDR3 region has the DNA TGTGCCAGCAGCTTAGATCGGGGTGAAGCTTTCTTT. Full variable domain (outside the CDR3, taken from reference TRBV11-2 and TRBJ1-1): EAGVAQSPRYKIIEKRQSVAFWCNPISGHATLYWYQQILGQGPKLLIQFQNNGVVDDSQLPKDRFSAERLKGVDSTLKIQPAKLEDSAVYLCASSLDRGEAFFGQGTRLTVV.

In DNA, the CDR3 is TGCAGTGCTACACTCAGGGGTTTAACAGATACGCAGTATTTT. This translates into CSATLRGLTDTQYF. This chain joins TRBV20-1 and TRBJ2-3; the D gene is possibly TRBD1 (6 bases). Germline V gene sequence: CDR1 DFQATT, CDR2 SNEGSKA (reference sequence). The CDR3 is made up of 14 amino acids. Trimming pared 4 bases from V and 3 bases from J, leaving 14 bases between.

V usage is TRBV15 and J usage is TRBJ1-3; D uncertain. Trimming removed 7 bases from V and 4 bases from J, with 11 bases in between. This CDR3 is built from 13 residues. Germline assignment: CDR1 LNHNV and CDR2 YYDKDF (reference sequence). The CDR3 sequence is CATTPGSGNTIYF. The CDR3, as DNA: TGTGCCACCACTCCGGGTTCCGGAAACACCATATATTTT.

This clonotype came up a few times. The CDR3 sequence is CASRSGVSPLHF. DNA of the CDR3: TGTGCCAGCAGATCAGGGGTTTCACCCCTCCACTTT. The chain recombines TRBV6-2 or TRBV6-3 with TRBJ1-6, with a possible D match to TRBD1 (6 bases). The CDR3 contains 12 residues. The germline V and J ends were trimmed by 6 bases and 9 bases, with 9 bases remaining between them. Germline V gene lookup returns CDR1 MNHEY and CDR2 SVGEGT.